Below are 22 T cell receptor beta chains sequenced from a single sample in a study of response to subunit inactivated influenza vaccine. One entry per CDR3 protein results from TCRdb running MiXCR on the RT-PCR reads. The data hold about 570,000 distinct CDR3 sequences, with 12% observed a single time. Sequences were derived from PBMCs from blood, sampled on the day of vaccination. The receptors shown here come from a man between 45 and 60 years old who received an inactivated influenza vaccine.

This clonotype appeared a single time. A much larger clone lies one base from this, so it may be a read error. The rearrangement joins TRBV5-4 to TRBJ2-5, with D tentatively TRBD1 or TRBD2 (5 bases each). CDR1 SGHNT and CDR2 YYREEE come from the germline V gene (reference sequence). There are 15 residues in the CDR3. The CDR3 reads CANSLSGPQGGTQYF. For the CDR3, the DNA is TGTGCCAACAGCTTGTCGGGACCTCAAGGTGGGACCCAGTACTTC. Full variable domain (remainder filled in from reference TRBV5-4 and TRBJ2-5): ETGVTQSPTHLIKTRGQQVTLRCSSQSGHNTVSWYQQALGQGPQFIFQYYREEENGRGNFPPRFSGLQFPNYSSELNVNALELDDSALYLCANSLSGPQGGTQYFGPGTRLLVL.

This clonotype came up a few times. This chain links TRBV20-1 with TRBJ2-1; 8 bases align to TRBD2. V was clipped by 1 base and J by 4 bases; unmatched bases: 6. CDR3 length: 15 residues. Germline CDR1 and CDR2: DFQATT and SNEGSKA (reference sequence). DNA for the CDR3: TGCAGTGCTAGAGGGGGACGGGGGGGTTACAATGAGCAGTTCTTC. Its protein product is CSARGGRGGYNEQFF.

This CDR3 is CASSYSFGLTYEQYF. The CDR3 DNA reads as TGTGCCAGCAGTTACTCGTTCGGACTAACTTACGAGCAGTACTTC. V is TRBV6-2 or TRBV6-3 and J is TRBJ2-7; tentative D call: TRBD2 (6 bases). Germline V gene lookup returns CDR1 MNHEY and CDR2 SVGEGT. The germline V and J ends were trimmed by 0 bases and 4 bases, with 13 bases remaining between them. The CDR3 loop spans 15 amino acids.

The chain joins TRBV4-3 to TRBJ2-7; perhaps TRBD2 as D (5 bases). This CDR3 region has 15 residues. With 1 base removed from V and 0 bases from J, the gap between germline ends came to 10 bases. Germline loops: CDR1 LGHNA, CDR2 YSLEER. The DNA of the CDR3 is TGCGCCAGCAGCCAAGTAGCGACACCCTCCTACGAGCAGTACTTC. Amino acids: CASSQVATPSYEQYF.

This clonotype showed up just a few times. This chain joins TRBV14 and TRBJ2-6; 7 positions match TRBD1. The J segment lost 2 bases and the V segment lost 3 bases, leaving 7 bases of the junction unmatched. This CDR3 has 17 amino acids. Germline CDR1 SGHDN, CDR2 FVKESK. CDR3 sequence (DNA): TGTGCCAGCAGCCATAGACAGGGCCCAGCTGGGGCCAACGTCCTGACTTTC. This encodes CASSHRQGPAGANVLTF.

This clonotype was counted only a few times. The CDR3 is CASSFQGLVETQYF. CDR3 nucleotides: TGTGCCAGCAGTTTTCAGGGGTTAGTGGAGACCCAGTACTTC. The rearrangement joins TRBV6-5 to TRBJ2-5, with D perhaps TRBD1 (6 bases). The CDR3 runs to 14 residues. Trimming removed 4 bases at V and 5 bases at J, with 14 bases between. CDR1 and CDR2 (germline): MNHEY, SVGAGI.

This clonotype was recorded a few times. This chain joins TRBV7-9 and TRBJ2-7, with D unresolved. The CDR3 sequence is 12 residues long. V gave up 5 bases and J gave up 5 bases, with 10 bases separating them. In germline, CDR1 is SEHNR, CDR2 FQNEAQ (reference sequence). As DNA, the CDR3 is TGTGCCAGCAGCCTTACCTACCACGAGCAGTACTTC. Translating gives CASSLTYHEQYF.

This clonotype was counted only a few times. The gene calls are TRBV6-5 and TRBJ2-5, with a possible D match to TRBD2 (6 bases). The CDR3 extends over 15 amino acids. Germline CDR1 and CDR2: MNHEY and SVGAGI. Trimming left V 4 bases short and J 4 bases short, with 16 bases between. The CDR3 region has the DNA TGTGCCAGCAGTTCGGATCCCGGGAGAAGAGAGACCCAGTACTTC. As protein: CASSSDPGRRETQYF.

This clonotype was picked up many times. The rearrangement links TRBV6-5 to TRBJ2-3; no reliable D call. Trimming left V 0 bases short and J 2 bases short, with 6 bases between. CDR1 and CDR2 from the germline V gene are MNHEY and SVGAGI. The CDR3 is 14 residues long. This chain's CDR3 is CASSYSGATDTQYF. In DNA form, the CDR3 reads TGTGCCAGCAGTTACTCCGGAGCCACAGATACGCAGTATTTT.

The table lists this clonotype with many counts. The chain joins TRBV5-1 to TRBJ2-2; 10 bases align to TRBD1. Germline-derived CDR1 and CDR2 are SGHRS and YFSETQ. The V gene end was trimmed by 4 bases and the J gene end by 4 bases; junction bases not matched to a gene: 4. This CDR3 comprises 15 residues. CDR3 residues: CASSRRTGGTGELFF. DNA for the CDR3: TGCGCCAGCAGCAGACGGACAGGGGGCACCGGGGAGCTGTTTTTT.

This clonotype was counted between two and nine times. The chain joins TRBV9 to TRBJ2-3; 7 bases align to TRBD1. With 4 bases clipped from V and 2 bases from J, the junction kept 4 bases outside the gene matches. This CDR3 is 14 amino acids long. Germline CDR1 reads SGDLS; CDR2 reads YYNGEE. The CDR3 is CASSRQGNTDTQYF. CDR3 nucleotide sequence: TGTGCCAGCAGCCGACAGGGCAACACAGATACGCAGTATTTT.

The gene calls are TRBV7-2 and TRBJ2-1; TRBD2 matches 10 bases. The V segment lost 5 bases and the J segment 7 bases; nucleotides outside the gene matches: 8. Germline-derived CDR1 and CDR2 are SGHTA and FQGNSA. CDR3 size: 15 residues. In DNA, the CDR3 is TGTGCCAGCAGCGAGCTAGCGGGAGTAGGGAATGAGCAGTTCTTC. This translates into CASSELAGVGNEQFF.

This chain links TRBV7-2 with TRBJ2-1, with 10 bases matching TRBD2. The junction had 6 bases not matched to a gene; V was cut back by 1 base and J by 9 bases. The CDR3 extends over 15 amino acids. CDR1 SGHTA and CDR2 FQGNSA come from the germline V gene. Here the CDR3 reads CASSLDSGRRGEQFF. CDR3 nucleotide sequence: TGTGCCAGCAGCTTAGATAGCGGGAGGAGGGGTGAGCAGTTCTTC.

The chain couples TRBV15 to TRBJ1-4; D unclear. The V and J ends lost 5 bases and 8 bases respectively, with 18 bases between them. The CDR3 is made up of 15 amino acids. The germline gives CDR1 LNHNV, CDR2 YYDKDF (reference sequence). The CDR3: CATSQAPGLGEKLFF. The DNA of the CDR3 is TGTGCCACCAGCCAAGCCCCGGGTTTGGGGGAAAAACTGTTTTTT.

Turning to this clonotype: With a much larger clone just one base away, this may be a read error. J is TRBJ1-4 and V is TRBV7-2, with 9 bases lining up with TRBD1. The germline V gene encodes CDR1 SGHTA and CDR2 FQGNSA. There are 14 residues in the CDR3. The CDR3 loop is CASSLDRGVEKLYF. The CDR3 DNA follows: TGTGCCAGCAGCTTGGACAGGGGTGTTGAAAAACTGTATTTT.

The sample holds a few counts of this clonotype. The rearrangement uses TRBV20-1 and TRBJ1-2; unclear D gene. CDR1 DFQATT and CDR2 SNEGSKA come from the germline V gene (reference sequence). The CDR3 is 13 amino acids. Trimming stripped 6 bases from V and 6 bases from J, with 17 bases between. The CDR3 is CSATTDLGDGYTF. The CDR3 region has the DNA TGCAGTGCCACGACGGACCTTGGGGATGGCTACACCTTC.

This rearrangement joins TRBV6-1 to TRBJ2-5; no reliable D call. Trimming took off 10 bases at V and 5 bases at J, with 23 bases between the two ends. Germline V CDR1 and CDR2: MNHNS, SASEGT. The length of the CDR3 is 15 residues. The CDR3 nucleotides read TGTGCCACCACCGCCCCACAATCCGGGTGGGAGACCCAGTACTTC. It codes for CATTAPQSGWETQYF.

Details on this clonotype: This may arise from a read error, as a much more abundant clone is one base away. This chain uses TRBV7-2 with TRBJ2-3; D is perhaps TRBD1 or TRBD2 (5 bases each). The germline gives CDR1 SGHTA, CDR2 FQGNSA. V was cut by 7 bases and J by 5 bases, with 13 bases left in between. This CDR3 contains 13 residues. CDR3 DNA: TGTGCCAGCACCCGGGGCCCCAGAGATACGCAGTATTTT. Amino acids: CASTRGPRDTQYF.

This clonotype was counted at least ten times. This chain connects TRBV29-1 to TRBJ2-7, with a weak D call TRBD1 (6 bases). The length of the CDR3 is 15 residues. V was pared by 6 bases and J by 7 bases, with 25 bases between. In germline, CDR1 is SQVTM, CDR2 ANQGSEA. The CDR3 bases are TGCAGCGTCAACGGGGCCCGGGACAAATTGGGAGAGCAGTACTTC. Translated: CSVNGARDKLGEQYF.

The V and J genes are TRBV4-3 and TRBJ2-7; D gene uncertain. This CDR3 is built from 17 residues. V was trimmed by 0 bases and J by 2 bases, leaving 17 bases between them. Germline values: CDR1 LGHNA, CDR2 YSLEER. This CDR3 reads CASSQDWLGNPPYEQYF. CDR3 DNA sequence: TGCGCCAGCAGCCAAGATTGGTTAGGGAATCCCCCCTACGAGCAGTACTTC.

This clonotype was counted only a few times. The V and J genes are TRBV30 and TRBJ1-3; D gene unclear. This CDR3 is built from 12 residues. The germline V gene has CDR1 GTSNPN and CDR2 SVGIG (reference sequence). The V end lost 3 bases, the J end lost 3 bases, and 6 bases lay between the germline ends. CDR3 region: CAWRSHGNTIYF. DNA of the CDR3: TGTGCCTGGAGGTCTCATGGAAACACCATATATTTT.

This clonotype was counted between two and nine times. The V and J genes are TRBV20-1 and TRBJ1-5; no definite D call. Per the germline V gene, CDR1 is DFQATT and CDR2 is SNEGSKA (reference sequence). This CDR3 is built from 14 residues. Trimming took off 6 bases at V and 6 bases at J, with 18 bases between the two ends. The CDR3 loop is CSAVEYLAGQPQHF. CDR3 coding DNA: TGCAGTGCAGTTGAGTACCTAGCGGGTCAGCCCCAGCATTTT.